The following is a T cell receptor (beta chain) sequence with its context. Its antigen is unidentified. While unrecorded immune exposures were likely, the donors were nominally healthy when sampled. The data were taken from a study of cytomegalovirus exposure and HLA in healthy donors. Germline CDR1 and CDR2: SGDLS and YYNGEE. Trimming took 4 bases from V and 10 from J; bases not matched to a gene: 12. CDR3 length equals 15 residues. Researchers ran the PCR with 60 Vbeta and 13 Jbeta primers. In the original analysis: Around 80 million unique TCR beta chains, some 9.9 million of them shared, were counted by a later analysis. Assay: immunoSEQ multiplex PCR; the TCRdb copy retains only in-frame clones and omits some. V and J calls and clone size are as listed in that table; D and trimming were resolved from the DNA. The sample lists about 120,000 clones, about 85% occurring once. Regarding the study as a whole: A highly shared variant cluster was judged a likely technical artifact. Some V segments (TRBV6-2 and TRBV6-3 among them) were excluded as indistinguishable.

Sequencing was carried out using PBMCs. This receptor was obtained from a man aged 45-60 years in good health and CMV-seronegative. The chain links TRBV9 to TRBJ2-1; 9 bases map to TRBD2. CDR3 DNA sequence: TGTGCCAGCAGCCCCACCGCGGGAGGGCCAAGGGAGCAGTTCTTC. It codes for CASSPTAGGPREQFF.